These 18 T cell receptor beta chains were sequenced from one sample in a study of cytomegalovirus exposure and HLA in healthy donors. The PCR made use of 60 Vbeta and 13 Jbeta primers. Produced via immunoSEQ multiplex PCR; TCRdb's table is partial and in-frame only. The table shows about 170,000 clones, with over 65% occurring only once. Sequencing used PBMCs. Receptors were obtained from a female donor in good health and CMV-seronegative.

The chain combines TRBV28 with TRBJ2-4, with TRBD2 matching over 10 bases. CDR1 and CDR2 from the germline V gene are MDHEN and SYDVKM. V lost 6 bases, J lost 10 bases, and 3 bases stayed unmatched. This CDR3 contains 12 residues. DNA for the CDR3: TGTGCCAGCAGAACACTAGCGGGGATTCAGTACTTC. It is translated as CASRTLAGIQYF.

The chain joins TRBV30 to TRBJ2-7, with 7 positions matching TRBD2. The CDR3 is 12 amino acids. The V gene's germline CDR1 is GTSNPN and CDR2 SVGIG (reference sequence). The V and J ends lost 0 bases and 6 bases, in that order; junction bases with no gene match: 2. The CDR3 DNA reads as TGTGCCTGGAGTGTAAAGCGGGGCGAGCAGTACTTC. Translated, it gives CAWSVKRGEQYF.

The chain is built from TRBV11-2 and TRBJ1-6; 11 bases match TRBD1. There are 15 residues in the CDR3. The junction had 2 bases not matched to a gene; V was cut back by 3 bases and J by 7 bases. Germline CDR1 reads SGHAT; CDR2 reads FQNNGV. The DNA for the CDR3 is TGTGCCAGCAGCTTCGGACAGGGGGCGAATTCACCCCTCCACTTT. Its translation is CASSFGQGANSPLHF.

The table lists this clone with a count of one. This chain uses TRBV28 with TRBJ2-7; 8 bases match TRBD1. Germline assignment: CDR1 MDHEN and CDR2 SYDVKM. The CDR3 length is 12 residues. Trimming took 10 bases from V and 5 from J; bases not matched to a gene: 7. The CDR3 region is CATHRGSHEQYF. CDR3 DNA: TGTGCCACCCACAGGGGGTCCCACGAGCAGTACTTC.

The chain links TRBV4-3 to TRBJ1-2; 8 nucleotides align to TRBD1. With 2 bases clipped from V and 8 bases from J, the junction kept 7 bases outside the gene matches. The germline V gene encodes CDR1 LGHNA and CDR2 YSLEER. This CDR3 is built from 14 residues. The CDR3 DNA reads TGCGCCAGCAGCCAAATCGGGACAGGTGGCGGCTACACCTTC. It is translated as CASSQIGTGGGYTF.

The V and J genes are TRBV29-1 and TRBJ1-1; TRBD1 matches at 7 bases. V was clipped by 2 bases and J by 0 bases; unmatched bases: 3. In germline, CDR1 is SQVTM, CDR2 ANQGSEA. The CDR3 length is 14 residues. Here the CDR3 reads CSVEKGQVNTEAFF. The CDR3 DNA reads TGCAGCGTTGAAAAAGGACAGGTGAACACTGAAGCTTTCTTT.

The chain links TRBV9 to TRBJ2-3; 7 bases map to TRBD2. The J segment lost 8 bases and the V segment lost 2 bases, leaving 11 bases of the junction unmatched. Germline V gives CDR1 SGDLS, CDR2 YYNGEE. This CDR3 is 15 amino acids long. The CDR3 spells CASSVGEPTGGTQYF. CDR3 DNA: TGTGCCAGCAGCGTTGGGGAGCCCACGGGGGGTACGCAGTATTTT.

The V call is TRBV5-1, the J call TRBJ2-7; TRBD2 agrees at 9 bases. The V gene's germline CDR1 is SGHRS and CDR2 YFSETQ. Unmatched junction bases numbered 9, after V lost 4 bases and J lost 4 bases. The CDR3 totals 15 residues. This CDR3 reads CASSPASSGMYEQYF. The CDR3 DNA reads TGCGCCAGCAGCCCGGCCTCTAGCGGGATGTACGAGCAGTACTTC.

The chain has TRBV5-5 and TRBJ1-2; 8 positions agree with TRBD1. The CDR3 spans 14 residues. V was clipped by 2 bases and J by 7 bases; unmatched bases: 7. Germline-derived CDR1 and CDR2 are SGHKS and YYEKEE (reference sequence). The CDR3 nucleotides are TGTGCCAGCAGCTTTGGACAGGGTGTAGGTGGCTACACCTTC. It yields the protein CASSFGQGVGGYTF.

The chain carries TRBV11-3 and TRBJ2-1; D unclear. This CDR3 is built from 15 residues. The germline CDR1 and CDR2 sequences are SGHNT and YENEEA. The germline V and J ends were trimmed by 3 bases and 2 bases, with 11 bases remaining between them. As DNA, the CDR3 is TGTGCCAGCAGCTTGAGTCCCTTGGCCTACAATGAGCAGTTCTTC. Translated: CASSLSPLAYNEQFF.

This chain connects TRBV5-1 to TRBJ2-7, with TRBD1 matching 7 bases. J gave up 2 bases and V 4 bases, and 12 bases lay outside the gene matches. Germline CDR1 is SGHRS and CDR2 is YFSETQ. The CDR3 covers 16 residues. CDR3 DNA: TGCGCCAGCAGCCCTACTCCCGACAGGGCCGCCTACGAGCAGTACTTC. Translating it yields CASSPTPDRAAYEQYF.

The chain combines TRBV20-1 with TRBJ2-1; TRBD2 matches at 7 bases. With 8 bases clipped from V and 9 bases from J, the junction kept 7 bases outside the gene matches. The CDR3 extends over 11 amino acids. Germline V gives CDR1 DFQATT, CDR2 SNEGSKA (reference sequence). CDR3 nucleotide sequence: TGCAGTACCTCCGGGGGGATTGAGCAGTTCTTC. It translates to CSTSGGIEQFF.

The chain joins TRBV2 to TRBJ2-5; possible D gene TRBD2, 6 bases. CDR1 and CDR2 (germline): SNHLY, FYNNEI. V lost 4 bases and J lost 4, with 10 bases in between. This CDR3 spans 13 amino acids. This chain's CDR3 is CASSGGVGETQYF. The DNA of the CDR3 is TGTGCCAGCAGTGGGGGGGTCGGAGAGACCCAGTACTTC.

CDR3 protein: CSGGVGGVDTGELFF. CDR3 in DNA: TGCAGCGGAGGGGTGGGAGGGGTAGACACCGGGGAGCTGTTTTTT. The rearrangement uses TRBV29-1 and TRBJ2-2; 7 nucleotides agree with TRBD2. The CDR3 covers 15 residues. Trimming at V came to 7 bases and at J to 3 bases, leaving 11 bases not matched to a gene. The germline CDR1 and CDR2 sequences are SQVTM and ANQGSEA.

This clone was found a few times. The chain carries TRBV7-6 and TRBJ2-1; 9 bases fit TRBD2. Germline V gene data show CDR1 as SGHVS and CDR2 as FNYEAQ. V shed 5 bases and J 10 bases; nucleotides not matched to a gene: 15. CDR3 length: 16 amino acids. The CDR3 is CASSTMVLAGSIEQFF. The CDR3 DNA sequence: TGTGCCAGCAGCACTATGGTCCTAGCGGGATCTATCGAGCAGTTCTTC.

For the CDR3, the DNA is TGTGCCAGCAGAGACGTTGGGACAGGGGGCGAGCAGTACTTC. It yields the protein CASRDVGTGGEQYF. The genes are TRBV28 and TRBJ2-7, with 11 bases identical to TRBD1. Germline lookup yields CDR1 MDHEN and CDR2 SYDVKM. This CDR3 has 14 residues. V trimming: 6 bases; J trimming: 6 bases; junction bases outside the gene matches: 7.

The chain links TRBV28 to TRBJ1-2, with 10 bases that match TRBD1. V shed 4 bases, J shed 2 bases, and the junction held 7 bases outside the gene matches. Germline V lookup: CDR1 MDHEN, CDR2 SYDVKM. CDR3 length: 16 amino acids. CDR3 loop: CASSYPPGQGNYGYTF. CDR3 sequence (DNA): TGTGCCAGCAGTTACCCCCCGGGACAGGGGAACTATGGCTACACCTTC.

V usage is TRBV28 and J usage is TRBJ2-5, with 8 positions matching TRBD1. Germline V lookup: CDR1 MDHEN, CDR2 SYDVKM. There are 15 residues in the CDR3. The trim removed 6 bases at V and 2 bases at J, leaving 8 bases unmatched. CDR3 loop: CASREQGVGQETQYF. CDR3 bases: TGTGCCAGCAGAGAACAGGGGGTGGGACAAGAGACCCAGTACTTC. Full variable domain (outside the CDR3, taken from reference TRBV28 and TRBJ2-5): DVKVTQSSRYLVKRTGEKVFLECVQDMDHENMFWYRQDPGLGLRLIYFSYDVKMKEKGDIPEGYSVSREKKERFSLILESASTNQTSMYLCASREQGVGQETQYFGPGTRLLVL.